These T cell receptor beta chains were read from a single sample in a study of T cell responses to AZD1222 COVID-19 vaccine. TCRdb keeps only in-frame clones here, not all; method: immunoSEQ multiplex PCR. Found here are around 130,000 clones, roughly 90% of them singletons; the top ten hold more than 5.5%. Here the sequenced sample was peripheral blood, taken 28 days after the second AZD1222 dose. Source of these receptors: an adult who received the AZD1222 COVID-19 vaccine. Both conserved end residues are part of each CDR3. A D gene is named only where the DNA matches it firmly. The size field is filled for only some rows; it gives once, few, many or a size class.

d_call: -
j_call: TRBJ1-1
v_call: TRBV28
clone_size: -
cdr3_nt: TGTGCCAGCAGTTTTGGGACTAGGGGTGTGTGGGCTGAAGCTTTCTTC
cdr3_aa: CASSFGTRGVWAEAFF

d_call: -
j_call: TRBJ1-1
v_call: TRBV11-2
clone_size: -
cdr3_nt: TGTGCCAGCAGGGGGGCAGGCAGCAACACTGAAGCTTTCTTT
cdr3_aa: CASRGAGSNTEAFF

d_call: -
j_call: TRBJ2-6
v_call: TRBV30
clone_size: -
cdr3_nt: TGTGCCTGGAGTACCCCCCACAGGGCTCCTGGGGCCAACGTCCTGACTTTC
cdr3_aa: CAWSTPHRAPGANVLTF

d_call: -
j_call: TRBJ2-5
v_call: TRBV6-2/TRBV6-3
clone_size: -
cdr3_nt: TGTGCCAGCAGTTACGGGCCCGGAGTTGTTGGGACCCAGTACTTC
cdr3_aa: CASSYGPGVVGTQYF

d_call: -
j_call: TRBJ2-2
v_call: TRBV18
clone_size: -
cdr3_nt: TGTGCCAGCTCACCAGAGGGGGACAATTCGAACACCGGGGAGCTGTTTTTT
cdr3_aa: CASSPEGDNSNTGELFF

d_call: -
j_call: TRBJ2-7
v_call: TRBV6-6
clone_size: -
cdr3_nt: TGTGCCAGCAGCCAAATCGGGGAGGCACGCGAGCAGTACTTC
cdr3_aa: CASSQIGEAREQYF

d_call: -
j_call: TRBJ2-1
v_call: TRBV4-3
clone_size: -
cdr3_nt: TGCGCCAGCAGCCAAGAGAAGGCGCCCTCCTCCTACAATGAGCAGTTCTTC
cdr3_aa: CASSQEKAPSSYNEQFF

d_call: -
j_call: TRBJ2-3
v_call: TRBV7-8
clone_size: -
cdr3_nt: TGTGCCAGCAGCTCTGCGACTACCACGGGGGGCACAGATACGCAGTATTTT
cdr3_aa: CASSSATTTGGTDTQYF

d_call: -
j_call: TRBJ1-2
v_call: TRBV29-1
clone_size: -
cdr3_nt: TGCAGCGGGATGGGTCGGGGCTATGGCTACACCTTC
cdr3_aa: CSGMGRGYGYTF

d_call: TRBD1
j_call: TRBJ2-3
v_call: TRBV15
clone_size: -
cdr3_nt: TGTGCCACCAGCAGACGACAGGGGGATGGCACAGATACGCAGTATTTT
cdr3_aa: CATSRRQGDGTDTQYF

d_call: TRBD1
j_call: TRBJ1-6
v_call: TRBV6-2/TRBV6-3
clone_size: -
cdr3_nt: TGTGCCAGCACCCCGGGACAGGGAGCTTCACCCCTCCACTTT
cdr3_aa: CASTPGQGASPLHF

d_call: -
j_call: TRBJ1-6
v_call: TRBV19
clone_size: -
cdr3_nt: TGTGCCAGTAGTCCCAACAATTCACCCCTCCACTTT
cdr3_aa: CASSPNNSPLHF

d_call: -
j_call: TRBJ2-5
v_call: TRBV24-1
clone_size: -
cdr3_nt: TGTGCCACCAGTGATCCTGTAGCAGGGCAAGAGACCCAGTACTTC
cdr3_aa: CATSDPVAGQETQYF

d_call: TRBD1
j_call: TRBJ2-7
v_call: TRBV3-1/TRBV3-2
clone_size: -
cdr3_nt: TGTGCCAGCAGCCAAGGGTACAGGGGCGATGAGCAGTACTTC
cdr3_aa: CASSQGYRGDEQYF

d_call: TRBD1
j_call: TRBJ1-2
v_call: TRBV19
clone_size: -
cdr3_nt: TGTGCCGCTAAGCAGGGGGCCTCCTATGGCTACACCTTC
cdr3_aa: CAAKQGASYGYTF

d_call: -
j_call: TRBJ2-1
v_call: TRBV29-1
clone_size: -
cdr3_nt: TGCAGCGTTGAACGGCGCTTTTACAATGAGCAGTTCTTC
cdr3_aa: CSVERRFYNEQFF

d_call: TRBD1
j_call: TRBJ2-3
v_call: TRBV5-4
clone_size: -
cdr3_nt: TGTGCCAGCAGCTTCTTCGGGACAGGGAACCCAGATACGCAGTATTTT
cdr3_aa: CASSFFGTGNPDTQYF

d_call: TRBD2
j_call: TRBJ2-7
v_call: TRBV7-2
clone_size: -
cdr3_nt: TGTGCCAGCAGCTTCGGCGGGAGCTCCTACGAGCAGTACTTC
cdr3_aa: CASSFGGSSYEQYF

d_call: -
j_call: TRBJ2-3
v_call: TRBV5-1
clone_size: -
cdr3_nt: TGCGCCAGCAGCTTGGACGGACAGCCCACAGATACGCAGTATTTT
cdr3_aa: CASSLDGQPTDTQYF

d_call: TRBD2
j_call: TRBJ2-7
v_call: TRBV15
clone_size: -
cdr3_nt: TGTGCCACCAGCTCTTCTGGCGGGAGCAGCTACGAGCAGTACTTC
cdr3_aa: CATSSSGGSSYEQYF

d_call: TRBD1
j_call: TRBJ2-7
v_call: TRBV11-3
clone_size: -
cdr3_nt: TGTGCCAGCAGCTTAGCGCGCCAGGGGGCCGGAACCTACGAGCAGTACTTC
cdr3_aa: CASSLARQGAGTYEQYF

d_call: -
j_call: TRBJ2-1
v_call: TRBV3-1/TRBV3-2
clone_size: -
cdr3_nt: TGTGCCAGCAGCCAAGGTCTTACTCCCCCCTACAATGAGCAGTTCTTC
cdr3_aa: CASSQGLTPPYNEQFF

d_call: -
j_call: TRBJ1-6
v_call: TRBV5-1
clone_size: once
cdr3_nt: TGCGCCAGCAGCTTGGAGACAAGACCCCTCCACTTT
cdr3_aa: CASSLETRPLHF

d_call: -
j_call: TRBJ1-1
v_call: TRBV19
clone_size: -
cdr3_nt: TGTGCCAGTAGTAGGGGCAGGGCTGCCAAAGCTTTCTTT
cdr3_aa: CASSRGRAAKAFF

d_call: TRBD1
j_call: TRBJ2-7
v_call: TRBV9
clone_size: -
cdr3_nt: TGTGCCAGCAGCGCAGGGACAGGGGGGCACTCCTACGAGCAGTACTTC
cdr3_aa: CASSAGTGGHSYEQYF

d_call: -
j_call: TRBJ2-7
v_call: TRBV5-4
clone_size: -
cdr3_nt: TGTGCCAGCAGCAAGAAGACCGAGCAGTACTTC
cdr3_aa: CASSKKTEQYF

d_call: TRBD2
j_call: TRBJ2-4
v_call: TRBV5-1
clone_size: -
cdr3_nt: TGCGCCAGCAGCAACTCACTAGCGGGAGGGAGGGACATTCAGTACTTC
cdr3_aa: CASSNSLAGGRDIQYF

d_call: -
j_call: TRBJ2-2
v_call: TRBV10-3
clone_size: -
cdr3_nt: TGTGCCATCAGTGTTAGCGGAGCGAACACCGGGGAGCTGTTTTTT
cdr3_aa: CAISVSGANTGELFF

d_call: TRBD1
j_call: TRBJ1-6
v_call: TRBV6-1
clone_size: -
cdr3_nt: TGTGCCAGCAGTCCAGAGGGGGCGGACCTGCCCCTCCACTTT
cdr3_aa: CASSPEGADLPLHF

d_call: -
j_call: TRBJ1-3
v_call: TRBV3-1/TRBV3-2
clone_size: -
cdr3_nt: TGTGCCAGCAGCCAAGATGAGGGATACACCATATATTTT
cdr3_aa: CASSQDEGYTIYF

d_call: TRBD1
j_call: TRBJ2-1
v_call: TRBV11-3
clone_size: -
cdr3_nt: TGTGCCAGCAGCTTACAGGGGGCGGTCTCCTACAATGAGCAGTTCTTC
cdr3_aa: CASSLQGAVSYNEQFF

d_call: -
j_call: TRBJ1-5
v_call: TRBV2
clone_size: -
cdr3_nt: TGTGCCAGCACCCGAGGCTACAATCAGCCCCAGCATTTT
cdr3_aa: CASTRGYNQPQHF

d_call: TRBD2
j_call: TRBJ2-1
v_call: TRBV6-5
clone_size: once
cdr3_nt: TGTGCCAGCACTTCAATAGCGGGAGTATCCAATGAGCAGTTCTTC
cdr3_aa: CASTSIAGVSNEQFF

d_call: -
j_call: TRBJ1-4
v_call: TRBV7-2
clone_size: -
cdr3_nt: TGTGCCAGCAGCTCCCGGGACTTCCTCCGCGGAGATGAAAAACTGTTTTTT
cdr3_aa: CASSSRDFLRGDEKLFF

d_call: -
j_call: TRBJ2-5
v_call: TRBV29-1
clone_size: -
cdr3_nt: TGCAGCGCCGACAGATCCCAAGGGACCCAGTACTTC
cdr3_aa: CSADRSQGTQYF

d_call: -
j_call: TRBJ1-5
v_call: TRBV6-6
clone_size: once
cdr3_nt: TGTGCCAGCAGTTCCCGACAGTGGACGGATCAGCCCCAGCATTTT
cdr3_aa: CASSSRQWTDQPQHF

d_call: -
j_call: TRBJ1-5
v_call: TRBV4-3
clone_size: once
cdr3_nt: TGCGCCAGCAGCCAAGAACCCCGGCATAGGCCCCAGCATTTT
cdr3_aa: CASSQEPRHRPQHF

d_call: TRBD2
j_call: TRBJ2-1
v_call: TRBV7-2
clone_size: once
cdr3_nt: TGTGCCAGCAGCCCCCCGGGAGGAGCCTACAATGAGCAGTTCTTC
cdr3_aa: CASSPPGGAYNEQFF

d_call: TRBD2
j_call: TRBJ2-3
v_call: TRBV3-1/TRBV3-2
clone_size: -
cdr3_nt: TGTGCCAGCAGCCAAGATCGTGGACTAGCGGGGGGAGATACGCAGTATTTT
cdr3_aa: CASSQDRGLAGGDTQYF

d_call: -
j_call: TRBJ1-6
v_call: TRBV4-1
clone_size: -
cdr3_nt: TGCGCCAGCAGCTCAACCGACGAGGGGAGCTCCTATAATTCACCCCTCCACTTT
cdr3_aa: CASSSTDEGSSYNSPLHF

d_call: TRBD1
j_call: TRBJ2-7
v_call: TRBV27
clone_size: -
cdr3_nt: TGTGCCAGCAGGCTCCGGGACAGGACCTACGAGCAGTACTTC
cdr3_aa: CASRLRDRTYEQYF

d_call: -
j_call: TRBJ1-4
v_call: TRBV10-3
clone_size: -
cdr3_nt: TGTGCCATCAGTGAGGAGCCCGGGGGAGCACTGTTTTTT
cdr3_aa: CAISEEPGGALFF